Shown below are 3 T cell receptor beta chains from a single sample sequenced in a study of blood T cell repertoires in COVID-19. TCRdb keeps only in-frame clones here, not all; method: immunoSEQ multiplex PCR. The data hold roughly 150,000 clones, with roughly 81% observed a single time. Sequencing input: peripheral blood. These receptors all stem from a woman older than 75 with COVID-19, enrolled during active disease.

With regard to this clone: A junction end diverges from the germline sequence, so it may reflect a read error. The rearrangement uses TRBV11-2 and TRBJ1-2; 9 positions match TRBD1. Germline assignment: CDR1 SGHAT and CDR2 FQNNGV. The CDR3 consists of 12 residues. CDR3: CASSLDSGTGTF. CDR3 nucleotides: TGTGCCAGCAGCTTAGACTCGGGGACAGGGACTTTC.

J is TRBJ2-5 and V is TRBV5-4; 8 bases match TRBD1. The V and J ends lost 3 bases and 4 bases, in that order; junction bases with no gene match: 5. Germline V gene lookup returns CDR1 SGHNT and CDR2 YYREEE (reference sequence). The length of the CDR3 is 14 residues. CDR3 DNA: TGTGCCAGCAGCTCGCGGACAGGGAGAGAGACCCAGTACTTC. This sequence encodes CASSSRTGRETQYF.

The chain has TRBV15 and TRBJ2-7; 7 nucleotides match TRBD1. The trim removed 5 bases at V and 8 bases at J, leaving 21 bases unmatched. The CDR3 runs 17 residues. The V gene's germline CDR1 is LNHNV and CDR2 YYDKDF (reference sequence). Written as DNA, the CDR3 is TGTGCCACCAGCGGTCGACAGGGCAGTACCTTACCTTACAAGCAGTACTTC. Its protein product is CATSGRQGSTLPYKQYF.